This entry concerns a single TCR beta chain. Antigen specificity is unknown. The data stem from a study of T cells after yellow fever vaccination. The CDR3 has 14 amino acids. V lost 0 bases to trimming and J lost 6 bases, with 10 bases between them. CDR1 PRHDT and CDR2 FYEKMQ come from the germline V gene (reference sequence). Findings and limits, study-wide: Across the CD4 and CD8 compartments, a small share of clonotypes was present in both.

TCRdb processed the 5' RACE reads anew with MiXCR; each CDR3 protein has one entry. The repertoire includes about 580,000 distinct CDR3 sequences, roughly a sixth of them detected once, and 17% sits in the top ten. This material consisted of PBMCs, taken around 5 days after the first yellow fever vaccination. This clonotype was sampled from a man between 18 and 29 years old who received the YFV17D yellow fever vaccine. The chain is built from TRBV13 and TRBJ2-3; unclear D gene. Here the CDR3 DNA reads TGTGCCAGCAGCTTAGGAGCGCCAGTGGATACGCAGTATTTT. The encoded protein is CASSLGAPVDTQYF.